Listed here are 25 T cell receptor beta chains from one sample, sequenced in a study of T-cell memory formation after mild COVID-19. MiXCR was run by TCRdb on the 5' RACE reads, yielding one entry per CDR3 protein. In the table there are over 350,000 distinct CDR3 sequences, about 15% of which are singletons. Sequencing was carried out using PBMCs or a T cell subset sorted from them (not recorded which). The source of these receptors is a man between 18 and 29 years old who had mild COVID-19 (a few samples of this study predate the infection). Cell type and time point are not known.

This clonotype was observed a handful of times. The CDR3 DNA follows: TGTGCCAGCAGCTTGTCGGGTGACAGCAATGAAAAACTGTTTTTT. The encoded protein is CASSLSGDSNEKLFF. The gene calls are TRBV11-2 and TRBJ1-4; possibly TRBD1 for D (5 bases). V was cut by 3 bases and J by 5 bases, with 13 bases left in between. Germline CDR1 is SGHAT and CDR2 is FQNNGV. The CDR3 runs 15 residues.

This clonotype was seen a few times. The chain employs TRBV12-3 or TRBV12-4 and TRBJ2-3; D is perhaps TRBD2 (7 bases). V lost 4 bases, J lost 5 bases, and 16 bases lay in between. CDR3 size: 15 residues. The CDR3 nucleotides are TGTGCCAGCAGTTGGCTGGGGGGGGCTGGAGATACGCAGTATTTT. This translates into CASSWLGGAGDTQYF.

CDR3: CASSLALRTPHGYTF. The CDR3, as DNA: TGTGCCAGCAGTTTAGCTCTCCGGACCCCCCATGGCTACACCTTC. The chain joins TRBV12-3 or TRBV12-4 to TRBJ1-2, with unresolved D. The CDR3 spans 15 residues. V was clipped by 0 bases and J by 6 bases, with 14 bases between them.

CDR3 in DNA: TGTGCCATCAGTATGACTAGCGGGGGGGCCCAAGATACGCAGTATTTT. Translation gives CAISMTSGGAQDTQYF. The chain uses TRBV10-3 and TRBJ2-3, with 14 bases identical to TRBD2. The CDR3 contains 16 residues. Germline V gene lookup returns CDR1 ENHRY and CDR2 SYGVKD. With V trimmed by 5 bases and J by 5 bases, 6 bases remained unmatched.

There are a few counts of this clonotype. This chain joins TRBV20-1 and TRBJ2-1, with TRBD2 identical over 8 bases. Germline-derived CDR1 and CDR2 are DFQATT and SNEGSKA (reference sequence). The CDR3 sequence is 13 residues long. The ends lost 4 bases at V and 7 bases at J; junction bases unmatched: 6. Here the CDR3 DNA reads TGCAGTGCTATGACTAGCGCCTGGAATGAGCAGTTCTTC. Protein product: CSAMTSAWNEQFF.

The V gene is TRBV12-3 or TRBV12-4, the J gene TRBJ1-2, with D unresolved. The CDR3 sequence is 14 residues long. Trimming cost V 7 bases and J 2 bases, with 14 bases left between them. The chain's CDR3 is CASTNMGSNYGYTF. CDR3 in DNA: TGTGCCAGCACCAACATGGGGAGCAACTATGGCTACACCTTC.

This clonotype came up many times. The CDR3 loop is CASSLLGGGDEQFF. CDR3 DNA: TGTGCCAGCAGCTTATTGGGCGGGGGGGATGAGCAGTTCTTC. This chain connects TRBV7-2 to TRBJ2-1, with TRBD2 matching over 9 bases. V lost 2 bases and J lost 8; bases outside the gene matches: 4. CDR1 and CDR2 from the germline V gene are SGHTA and FQGNSA. The CDR3 consists of 14 residues.

The chain is built from TRBV27 and TRBJ2-2, with D possibly matching TRBD2 (6 bases). The CDR3 has 13 amino acids. Between the trimmed V and J ends, which lost 3 bases and 6 bases, there was a span of 8 bases. Germline CDR1 is MNHEY and CDR2 is SMNVEV (reference sequence). The CDR3 loop reads CASSFGGAGELFF. For the CDR3, the DNA is TGTGCCAGCAGTTTTGGAGGGGCCGGGGAGCTGTTTTTT.

The chain links TRBV4-3 to TRBJ2-1; weak D call: TRBD2 (5 bases). The CDR3 totals 15 residues. Looked up from germline, CDR1 is LGHNA and CDR2 is YSLEER. Trimming removed 4 bases from V and 6 bases from J, with 16 bases in between. The CDR3 here is CASSPLGSGSNEQFF. As DNA, the CDR3 is TGCGCCAGCAGCCCTTTGGGGAGCGGTTCCAATGAGCAGTTCTTC.

This rearrangement joins TRBV29-1 to TRBJ1-5; D is ambiguous. This CDR3 has 15 amino acids. Germline loops: CDR1 SQVTM, CDR2 ANQGSEA. Trimming took off 4 bases at V and 3 bases at J, with 16 bases between the two ends. Written as DNA, the CDR3 is TGCAGCGTTGTAGTCGTAGGACCGTCCAATCAGCCCCAGCATTTT. Translated: CSVVVVGPSNQPQHF.

There are a few counts of this clonotype. The rearrangement joins TRBV24-1 to TRBJ2-2, with D perhaps being TRBD1 or TRBD2 (5 bases each). CDR1 KGHDR and CDR2 SFDVKD come from the germline V gene. The CDR3 totals 17 residues. V lost 2 bases, J lost 6 bases, and 18 bases lay in between. CDR3 region: CATSDSNEGTFSGELFF. As DNA, the CDR3 is TGTGCCACCAGTGATTCCAACGAAGGGACCTTTTCCGGGGAGCTGTTTTTT.

CDR3 residues: CASSTLLAGGVDEQFF. The CDR3 DNA sequence: TGCGCCAGCAGCACTCTACTAGCGGGGGGTGTCGATGAGCAGTTCTTC. The chain joins TRBV5-1 to TRBJ2-1, with 12 bases aligning to TRBD2. There are 16 residues in the CDR3. Germline values: CDR1 SGHRS, CDR2 YFSETQ. The V and J ends lost 4 bases and 8 bases, in that order; junction bases with no gene match: 10.

This chain connects TRBV7-2 to TRBJ2-3, with TRBD2 identical over 8 bases. With 1 base clipped from V and 0 bases from J, the junction kept 3 bases outside the gene matches. Germline CDR1 SGHTA, CDR2 FQGNSA. The CDR3 runs to 16 residues. For the CDR3, the DNA is TGTGCCAGCAGCTTAGACGGGGGGGCTAGCACAGATACGCAGTATTTT. Translating gives CASSLDGGASTDTQYF.

This sequence joins TRBV6-5 and TRBJ1-2; 9 nucleotides align to TRBD1. Germline V gene lookup returns CDR1 MNHEY and CDR2 SVGAGI. CDR3 size: 13 residues. Unmatched junction bases numbered 6, after V lost 7 bases and J lost 6 bases. The CDR3 region has the DNA TGTGCCAGCAATAAACAGGGGGCCCATGGCTACACCTTC. Its protein is CASNKQGAHGYTF.

This chain links TRBV11-2 with TRBJ2-1, with 7 bases lining up with TRBD1. The CDR3 loop spans 16 amino acids. V lost 5 bases to trimming and J lost 7 bases; unmatched junction nucleotides: 14. In germline, CDR1 is SGHAT, CDR2 FQNNGV. The CDR3 spells CASSAGGRGQGNEQFF. The CDR3 DNA reads as TGTGCCAGCAGCGCTGGGGGAAGGGGGCAAGGAAATGAGCAGTTCTTC.

The chain couples TRBV7-9 to TRBJ2-6, with D unresolved. The V gene lost 5 bases and the J gene lost 1 base, with 12 bases spanning the gap. The CDR3 has 16 amino acids. Germline V lookup: CDR1 SEHNR, CDR2 FQNEAQ (reference sequence). CDR3 bases: TGTGCCAGCAGCGTCAATCCCCGTTCTGGGGCCAACGTCCTGACTTTC. This translates into CASSVNPRSGANVLTF. Together with reference TRBV7-9 and TRBJ2-6, the CDR3 gives the full variable domain: DTGVSQNPRHKITKRGQNVTFRCDPISEHNRLYWYRQTLGQGPEFLTYFQNEAQLEKSRLLSDRFSAERPKGSFSTLEIQRTEQGDSAMYLCASSVNPRSGANVLTFGAGSRLTVL.

Worth noting for this clonotype: A much larger clone sits a single nucleotide away, making a read error possible. This chain uses TRBV29-1 with TRBJ1-2; tentatively, D is TRBD1 (6 bases). The CDR3 covers 15 residues. Germline V gene lookup returns CDR1 SQVTM and CDR2 ANQGSEA. The V gene lost 4 bases and the J gene lost 4 bases, with 19 bases spanning the gap. Here the CDR3 DNA reads TGCAGCGTTGGGGAAGGGGGTCGTGGTAGCTATGGCTACACCTTC. It is translated as CSVGEGGRGSYGYTF.

Points on this clonotype: An end of the junction differs from the germline gene, which may be a read error. This sequence joins TRBV5-1 and TRBJ1-2; no clear D gene. The germline gives CDR1 SGHRS, CDR2 YFSETQ. The CDR3 is 13 residues long. CDR3 residues: CASSLPPNHGYTF. The CDR3 bases are TGCGCCAGCAGCTTGCCACCTAACCATGGCTACACCTTC. Full variable domain (missing parts from reference TRBV5-1 and TRBJ1-2): KAGVTQTPRYLIKTRGQQVTLSCSPISGHRSVSWYQQTPGQGLQFLFEYFSETQRNKGNFPGRFSGRQFSNSRSEMNVSTLELGDSALYLCASSLPPNHGYTFGSGTRLTVV.

This clonotype was observed a few times. The CDR3 is CASSLSGEPNSYNEQFF. As DNA, the CDR3 is TGTGCCAGCAGCTTAAGTGGGGAGCCAAACTCCTACAATGAGCAGTTCTTC. The V call is TRBV11-2, the J call TRBJ2-1; perhaps TRBD2 as D (5 bases). With 2 bases removed from V and 0 bases from J, the gap between germline ends came to 14 bases. Per germline, CDR1 SGHAT and CDR2 FQNNGV. This CDR3 has 17 residues.

This clonotype was observed a handful of times. V and J are TRBV7-8 and TRBJ2-3; a weak D match, TRBD1 (7 bases). Looked up from germline, CDR1 is SGHVS and CDR2 is FQNEAQ. Trimming stripped 3 bases from V and 0 bases from J, with 13 bases between. The CDR3 length is 16 residues. The CDR3 DNA is TGTGCCAGCAGCTTTTTCAGGGGGACTAGCACAGATACGCAGTATTTT. Translation gives CASSFFRGTSTDTQYF.

This rearrangement joins TRBV15 to TRBJ2-7, with TRBD1 matching over 9 bases. The V segment lost 3 bases and the J segment 7 bases; nucleotides outside the gene matches: 4. The CDR3 is made up of 13 amino acids. In germline, CDR1 is LNHNV, CDR2 YYDKDF (reference sequence). CDR3 loop: CATSSTGGGEQYV. The CDR3 bases are TGTGCCACCAGCAGCACAGGGGGCGGAGAGCAGTACGTC.

There are a few counts of this clonotype. V usage is TRBV5-1 and J usage is TRBJ1-1, with D tentatively TRBD1 (6 bases). The CDR3 loop spans 12 amino acids. V was pared by 4 bases and J by 3 bases, with 7 bases between. From germline, CDR1 is SGHRS and CDR2 YFSETQ. The DNA for the CDR3 is TGCGCCAGCAGCCGGGGGCACACTGAAGCTTTCTTT. It is translated as CASSRGHTEAFF.

In its sample, this clonotype was seen a few times. The CDR3 loop reads CSARDRRGGINIQYF. The CDR3 DNA reads as TGCAGTGCTAGAGATCGGAGGGGGGGCATAAACATTCAGTACTTC. The chain carries TRBV20-1 and TRBJ2-4; D is possibly TRBD2 (7 bases). Trimming pared 0 bases from V and 6 bases from J, leaving 15 bases between. The germline gives CDR1 DFQATT, CDR2 SNEGSKA (reference sequence). CDR3 length: 15 amino acids.

This clonotype occurred a few times. V usage is TRBV29-1 and J usage is TRBJ2-2; D is unclear. Trimming left V 3 bases short and J 0 bases short, with 5 bases between. Germline assignment: CDR1 SQVTM and CDR2 ANQGSEA. There are 13 residues in the CDR3. The CDR3 here is CSVDLANTGELFF. For the CDR3, the DNA is TGCAGCGTTGACCTCGCGAACACCGGGGAGCTGTTTTTT.

This clonotype was counted a few times. V usage is TRBV7-8 and J usage is TRBJ2-4; possibly TRBD1 for D (7 bases). There are 18 residues in the CDR3. V lost 1 base and J lost 1, with 17 bases in between. Germline CDR1 is SGHVS and CDR2 is FQNEAQ. The CDR3 spells CASSLGPGGSVAKNIQYF. CDR3 in DNA: TGTGCCAGCAGCTTAGGGCCAGGGGGGAGTGTTGCCAAAAACATTCAGTACTTC.